The entry below gives a single T cell receptor beta chain sequence along with its context. This record comes from a study of blood T cell repertoires in COVID-19. Produced via immunoSEQ multiplex PCR; TCRdb's table is partial and in-frame only. Here the sample spans 150,000 to 180,000 clones, 83% being singletons. This CDR3 spans 14 amino acids. Germline V gives CDR1 MNHEY, CDR2 SVGAGI. The V end was cut by 6 bases, the J end by 1 base, with 9 bases between. This chain uses TRBV6-5 with TRBJ1-4; D uncertain. This receptor was identified in a woman aged 60-75 years with COVID-19, enrolled during active disease. The sequencing input was peripheral blood. This CDR3 is CASRPGGTNEKLFF. Here the CDR3 DNA reads TGTGCCAGCAGGCCAGGAGGAACTAATGAAAAACTGTTTTTT.